This passage covers 24 T cell receptor beta chains from one sample sequenced in a study of control samples from healthy donors and cancer patients. The data were produced by immunoSEQ multiplex PCR, yet TCRdb's version contains in-frame clones alone and is incomplete. Of over 100,000 clones listed, around 88% are singletons. Sample: blood. The source of these receptors is a man aged 35 to 55 in good health.

The V call is TRBV7-3, the J call TRBJ2-7; 10 positions agree with TRBD2. Germline values: CDR1 SGHTA, CDR2 FQGTGA. V lost 2 bases, J lost 5 bases, and 6 bases stayed unmatched. The CDR3 contains 15 residues. CDR3 DNA sequence: TGTGCCAGCAGCTTAGTAGCGGGAGGCGGCAACGAGCAGTACTTC. Translating gives CASSLVAGGGNEQYF.

The chain employs TRBV28 and TRBJ1-1, with D uncertain. Per germline, CDR1 MDHEN and CDR2 SYDVKM. CDR3 length equals 13 residues. Deletions cut 5 bases from V and 1 base from J, with 8 bases between. CDR3 coding DNA: TGTGCCAGCAGTCTCCTACAGAACACTGAAGCTTTCTTT. It encodes CASSLLQNTEAFF.

J is TRBJ1-2 and V is TRBV4-3; tentatively, D is TRBD1 (6 bases). Germline CDR1 and CDR2: LGHNA and YSLEER. This CDR3 region has 16 residues. V lost 0 bases to trimming and J lost 1 base, with 12 bases between them. CDR3 DNA sequence: TGCGCCAGCAGCCAAGATGGGGGGCGCCTTAACTATGGCTACACCTTC. This translates into CASSQDGGRLNYGYTF.

The rearrangement joins TRBV5-6 to TRBJ2-1; unclear D gene. V was cut by 4 bases and J by 2 bases, with 7 bases left in between. The length of the CDR3 is 13 residues. CDR1 and CDR2 (germline): SGHDT, YYEEEE. The CDR3 is CASSPATYNEQFF. Here the CDR3 DNA reads TGTGCCAGCAGCCCCGCTACCTACAATGAGCAGTTCTTC.

This clone was detected only a few times. The chain combines TRBV5-1 with TRBJ2-3; 7 bases are shared with TRBD1. Germline V gene data show CDR1 as SGHRS and CDR2 as YFSETQ. The junction had 2 bases not matched to a gene; V was cut back by 0 bases and J by 1 base. The CDR3 length is 15 residues. CDR3: CASSLAQGGTDTQYF. CDR3 coding DNA: TGCGCCAGCAGCTTGGCCCAGGGGGGCACAGATACGCAGTATTTT.

The chain joins TRBV11-1 to TRBJ1-1; 7 nucleotides match TRBD1. CDR3 length equals 16 residues. J lost 7 bases, V lost 0 bases, and 11 bases had no gene match. Germline-derived CDR1 and CDR2 are SGHAT and FQDESV (reference sequence). The CDR3 spells CASSLAYRGERDEAFF. The CDR3 region has the DNA TGTGCCAGCAGCTTAGCCTACAGGGGTGAGAGGGATGAAGCTTTCTTT.

Turning to this clone: Other DNA variants within this sample encode the same CDR3. The genes are TRBV9 and TRBJ1-3, with D hard to call. CDR3 length equals 14 residues. With 0 bases removed from V and 1 base from J, the gap between germline ends came to 5 bases. Germline V CDR1 and CDR2: SGDLS, YYNGEE. The chain's CDR3 is CASSVVGSGNTIYF. The DNA of the CDR3 is TGTGCCAGCAGCGTAGTCGGGTCTGGAAACACCATATATTTT.

CDR3 amino acids: CASSPGRLSYGYTF. For the CDR3, the DNA is TGTGCCAGCAGCCCCGGACGGCTCTCCTATGGCTACACCTTC. The rearrangement joins TRBV3-1 (or the pseudogene TRBV3-2) to TRBJ1-2, with D unclear. This CDR3 is 14 amino acids long. The germline V and J ends were trimmed by 4 bases and 4 bases, with 13 bases remaining between them. In germline, CDR1 is LGHDT, CDR2 YNNKEL (reference sequence).

V gene TRBV30 combines with J gene TRBJ2-2, with D perhaps TRBD1 (6 bases). Germline V lookup: CDR1 GTSNPN, CDR2 SVGIG (reference sequence). This CDR3 spans 10 amino acids. The V gene lost 7 bases and the J gene lost 7 bases, with 7 bases spanning the gap. As DNA, the CDR3 is TGTGCCTTAGGGGGCGGGGAGCTGTTTTTT. Encoded protein: CALGGGELFF.

The chain has TRBV3-1 (or the pseudogene TRBV3-2) and TRBJ2-7; tentatively, D is TRBD1 or TRBD2 (5 bases each). Between the trimmed V and J ends, which lost 2 bases and 6 bases, there was a span of 14 bases. CDR3 length: 14 residues. Germline-derived CDR1 and CDR2 are LGHDT and YNNKEL (reference sequence). The CDR3 DNA follows: TGTGCCAGCAGCCAATCACCGGGACCTCGCGAGCAGTACTTC. This translates into CASSQSPGPREQYF.

The chain couples TRBV6-5 to TRBJ2-3; D may be TRBD1 or TRBD2 (5 bases each). The CDR3 runs 15 residues. Between the trimmed V and J ends, which lost 2 bases and 1 base, there was a span of 10 bases. CDR1 and CDR2 (germline): MNHEY, SVGAGI. Here the CDR3 DNA reads TGTGCCAGCAGTTACGGGACCGCCCGCACAGATACGCAGTATTTT. Translation gives CASSYGTARTDTQYF.

In the case of this clone: Distinct nucleotide sequences in the sample also encode this CDR3. This chain connects TRBV12-3 or TRBV12-4 to TRBJ2-5, with D perhaps TRBD1 (6 bases). V lost 8 bases, J lost 2 bases, and 9 bases lay in between. The CDR3 covers 12 residues. The CDR3 sequence: CASGQRQETQYF. CDR3 DNA sequence: TGTGCCAGCGGACAGAGACAAGAGACCCAGTACTTC.

The CDR3 DNA is TGTGCCAGCAGCTCACCTAGCGAAGGGGACATTCAGTACTTC. This translates into CASSSPSEGDIQYF. The J gene is TRBJ2-4, the V gene TRBV13, with D maybe TRBD2 (6 bases). There are 14 residues in the CDR3. Germline assignment: CDR1 PRHDT and CDR2 FYEKMQ (reference sequence). Trimming removed 4 bases at V and 8 bases at J, with 15 bases between.

The chain employs TRBV2 and TRBJ2-1; 13 nucleotides line up with TRBD2. With V trimmed by 6 bases and J by 7 bases, 6 bases remained unmatched. The germline V gene has CDR1 SNHLY and CDR2 FYNNEI. The CDR3 runs to 15 residues. CDR3 DNA sequence: TGTGCCAGCAGCGCCACTAGCGGGGGGGCGAATGAGCAGTTCTTC. Translated, it gives CASSATSGGANEQFF.

The chain joins TRBV7-2 to TRBJ1-1, with D unresolved. Germline values: CDR1 SGHTA, CDR2 FQGNSA. V was cut by 2 bases and J by 1 base, with 8 bases left in between. The CDR3 spans 14 residues. The CDR3 DNA is TGTGCCAGCAGCTTAATCGTCACGAACACTGAAGCTTTCTTT. Translation: CASSLIVTNTEAFF.

The chain has TRBV3-1 (or the pseudogene TRBV3-2) and TRBJ1-1, with D possibly matching TRBD1 (6 bases). V was shortened by 6 bases and J by 4 bases, with 15 bases between the two germline ends. Per germline, CDR1 LGHDT and CDR2 YNNKEL (reference sequence). The CDR3 runs 14 residues. The CDR3, as DNA: TGTGCCAGCAGACTACAGGGTCCGGGCACTGAAGCTTTCTTT. This encodes CASRLQGPGTEAFF.

V gene TRBV3-1 (or the pseudogene TRBV3-2) combines with J gene TRBJ2-3; possibly TRBD1 for D (5 bases). Trimming cost V 4 bases and J 4 bases, with 15 bases left between them. The CDR3 extends over 15 amino acids. CDR1 and CDR2 (germline): LGHDT, YNNKEL (reference sequence). CDR3 in DNA: TGTGCCAGCAGCCCGATTTCAGGGTCGGCAGATACGCAGTATTTT. It codes for CASSPISGSADTQYF.

CDR3 DNA sequence: TGTGCCAGCAGGTCCGATGCAGAATCGAGCTATGGCTACACCTTC. Its translation: CASRSDAESSYGYTF. The chain couples TRBV5-6 to TRBJ1-2; D remains unclear. This CDR3 is built from 15 residues. V lost 5 bases, J lost 4 bases, and 18 bases lay in between. Looked up from germline, CDR1 is SGHDT and CDR2 is YYEEEE.

V usage is TRBV27 and J usage is TRBJ1-1; D remains ambiguous. This CDR3 comprises 14 residues. Trimming cost V 3 bases and J 1 base, with 9 bases left between them. From germline, CDR1 is MNHEY and CDR2 SMNVEV (reference sequence). As DNA, the CDR3 is TGTGCCAGCAGTTTTGGTGGGAAGAACACTGAAGCTTTCTTT. It translates to CASSFGGKNTEAFF.

The CDR3 region has the DNA TGTGCCAGCAGTGGACATATTCCGGGACTAGCGGGGTCACAAGATACGCAGTATTTT. Amino acid sequence: CASSGHIPGLAGSQDTQYF. The chain couples TRBV6-1 to TRBJ2-3, with 13 bases aligning to TRBD2. From germline, CDR1 is MNHNS and CDR2 SASEGT. Germline trimming cut 4 bases from V and 5 bases from J; bases unmatched to any gene: 15. This CDR3 is 19 amino acids long.

V and J are TRBV18 and TRBJ2-7; D is ambiguous. The CDR3 length is 13 residues. CDR1 is KGHSH and CDR2 is LQKENI in the germline V gene. Trimming removed 3 bases at V and 1 base at J, with 7 bases between. The CDR3 nucleotides are TGTGCCAGCTCACCCGGTAGTTCCTACGAGCAGTACTTC. Its protein is CASSPGSSYEQYF.

V usage is TRBV4-3 and J usage is TRBJ1-2; no clear D. Germline CDR1 and CDR2: LGHNA and YSLEER. The CDR3 is made up of 14 amino acids. The V and J ends lost 1 base and 7 bases respectively, with 13 bases between them. The CDR3 region is CASSQVPGNLGYTF. DNA for the CDR3: TGCGCCAGCAGCCAAGTACCCGGAAACCTTGGCTACACCTTC.

The CDR3 DNA reads as TGCGCCAGCAGCTCCCGCGGACAGCCGGGAGGCTACACCTTC. It is translated as CASSSRGQPGGYTF. V is TRBV5-1 and J is TRBJ1-2, with D perhaps TRBD1 (6 bases). The CDR3 consists of 14 residues. CDR1 SGHRS and CDR2 YFSETQ come from the germline V gene. The V and J ends lost 3 bases and 8 bases respectively, with 17 bases between them. The variable domain in full, with the rest retrieved from reference TRBV5-1 and TRBJ1-2, is KAGVTQTPRYLIKTRGQQVTLSCSPISGHRSVSWYQQTPGQGLQFLFEYFSETQRNKGNFPGRFSGRQFSNSRSEMNVSTLELGDSALYLCASSSRGQPGGYTFGSGTRLTVV.

The chain carries TRBV7-9 and TRBJ1-5, with D possibly matching TRBD1 (5 bases). The CDR3 loop spans 15 amino acids. Trimming stripped 6 bases from V and 3 bases from J, with 15 bases between. Germline values: CDR1 SEHNR, CDR2 FQNEAQ (reference sequence). CDR3 residues: CASSLGTAYNQPQHF. The CDR3 coding sequence is TGTGCCAGCAGTCTTGGGACGGCATACAATCAGCCCCAGCATTTT. The full variable domain, with the rest looked up from reference TRBV7-9 and TRBJ1-5, is DTGVSQNPRHKITKRGQNVTFRCDPISEHNRLYWYRQTLGQGPEFLTYFQNEAQLEKSRLLSDRFSAERPKGSFSTLEIQRTEQGDSAMYLCASSLGTAYNQPQHFGDGTRLSIL.